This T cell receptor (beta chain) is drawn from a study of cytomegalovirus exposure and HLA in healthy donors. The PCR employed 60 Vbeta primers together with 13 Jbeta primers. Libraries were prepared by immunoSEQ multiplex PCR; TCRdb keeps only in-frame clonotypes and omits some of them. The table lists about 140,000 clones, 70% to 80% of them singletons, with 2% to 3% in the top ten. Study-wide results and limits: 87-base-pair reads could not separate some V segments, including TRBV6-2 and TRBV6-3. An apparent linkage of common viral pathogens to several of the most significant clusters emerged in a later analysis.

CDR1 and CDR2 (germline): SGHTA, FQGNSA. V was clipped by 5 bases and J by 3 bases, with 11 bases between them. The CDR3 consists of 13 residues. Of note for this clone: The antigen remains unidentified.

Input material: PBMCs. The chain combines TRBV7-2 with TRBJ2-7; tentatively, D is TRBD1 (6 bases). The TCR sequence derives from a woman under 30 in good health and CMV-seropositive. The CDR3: CASSPDRIYEQYF. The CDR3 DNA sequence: TGTGCCAGCAGCCCGGACAGAATCTACGAGCAGTACTTC.